A single T cell receptor beta chain is shown here with its context. The sample belongs to a study of spatial heterogeneity in lung cancer. Study summary: Each unique TCR and UMI combination was seen more than ten times on average in raw reads.

TCRdb reprocessed the 5' RACE reads via MiXCR and lists one record per CDR3 protein. The sample lists some 40,000 distinct CDR3 sequences; about 5.2% were seen once. The CDR3 has 14 residues. Germline CDR1 SGDLS, CDR2 YYNGEE. Trimming took 0 bases from V and 5 from J, leaving 11 bases between them. Time point: sample taken at primary tumor resection. The receptor comes from a female donor with early-stage non-small cell lung cancer. This chain uses TRBV9 with TRBJ2-5, with D possibly being TRBD1 or TRBD2 (5 bases each). The sequenced sample was PBMCs, obtained at surgery. The CDR3 DNA reads as TGTGCCAGCAGCGTAGATGGGGGTTGGGAGACCCAGTACTTC. This translates into CASSVDGGWETQYF.